These 23 T cell receptor beta chains came from one sample sequenced in a study of cytotoxic CD8 clonotypes in ibrutinib-treated CLL. This table comes from immunoSEQ multiplex PCR, and its TCRdb copy is limited to in-frame clones, with some not included. Here the sample spans roughly 200,000 clones, roughly 72% being singletons. The sample here was PBMCs, taken after 24 months of ibrutinib treatment. The receptor set was obtained from a human donor with chronic lymphocytic leukemia.

This sequence joins TRBV27 and TRBJ1-1, with 9 bases that match TRBD1. The J segment lost 11 bases and the V segment lost 5 bases, leaving 18 bases of the junction unmatched. The CDR3 totals 16 residues. Germline V gives CDR1 MNHEY, CDR2 SMNVEV (reference sequence). The CDR3 protein is CASSPRTLDRGRFAFF. The CDR3 coding sequence is TGTGCCAGCAGTCCTAGGACTCTGGACAGGGGACGATTTGCTTTCTTT.

J is TRBJ1-1 and V is TRBV27; a possible D gene is TRBD1 (5 bases). V lost 5 bases and J lost 7, with 17 bases in between. There are 14 residues in the CDR3. CDR1 and CDR2 from the germline V gene are MNHEY and SMNVEV (reference sequence). The CDR3 nucleotides read TGTGCCAGCAGTAGCGGGGGGAAAAATTATGAAGCTTTCTTT. Amino acid sequence: CASSSGGKNYEAFF.

The chain employs TRBV29-1 and TRBJ2-5, with TRBD1 identical over 12 bases. J lost 4 bases, V lost 7 bases, and 1 base had no gene match. This CDR3 is built from 12 residues. The V gene's germline CDR1 is SQVTM and CDR2 ANQGSEA. The CDR3 here is CSGDRGLETQYF. CDR3 nucleotides: TGCAGCGGGGACAGGGGGCTAGAGACCCAGTACTTC.

The chain joins TRBV20-1 to TRBJ1-2; perhaps TRBD1 as D (6 bases). The CDR3 extends over 10 amino acids. CDR1 and CDR2 (germline): DFQATT, SNEGSKA (reference sequence). Deletions cut 3 bases from V and 8 bases from J, with 7 bases between. In DNA form, the CDR3 reads TGCAGTGCTAGGCAGGGGGGCTACACCTTC. Protein: CSARQGGYTF.

The chain couples TRBV7-6 to TRBJ2-1; 10 nucleotides line up with TRBD2. The V gene end was trimmed by 2 bases and the J gene end by 4 bases; junction bases not matched to a gene: 8. CDR1 is SGHVS and CDR2 is FNYEAQ in the germline V gene. CDR3 length equals 17 residues. CDR3 DNA: TGTGCCAGCAGCTTAAGCCCTAGCGGGAGTTTTTACAATGAGCAGTTCTTC. This encodes CASSLSPSGSFYNEQFF.

J is TRBJ2-1 and V is TRBV5-1; D is perhaps TRBD1 (5 bases). The CDR3 is 14 amino acids. The germline V gene encodes CDR1 SGHRS and CDR2 YFSETQ. V was shortened by 0 bases and J by 4 bases, with 8 bases between the two germline ends. CDR3 loop: CASSLVGAYNEQFF. In nucleotides, the CDR3 is TGCGCCAGCAGCTTGGTAGGGGCTTACAATGAGCAGTTCTTC.

The chain is built from TRBV5-1 and TRBJ2-5, with 15 bases identical to TRBD2. This CDR3 is 16 amino acids long. V shed 4 bases, J shed 4 bases, and the junction held 5 bases outside the gene matches. Germline loops: CDR1 SGHRS, CDR2 YFSETQ. CDR3 bases: TGCGCCAGCAGCCCGGGACTAGCGGGAGGAGGAGAGACCCAGTACTTC. It is translated as CASSPGLAGGGETQYF.

V gene TRBV2 combines with J gene TRBJ1-2; 8 positions match TRBD1. This CDR3 contains 14 residues. Trimming at V came to 2 bases and at J to 4 bases, leaving 3 bases not matched to a gene. Germline values: CDR1 SNHLY, CDR2 FYNNEI. CDR3 nucleotides: TGTGCCAGCAGTGAACAGGGGGCGGTCTATGGCTACACCTTC. This gives the protein CASSEQGAVYGYTF.

This rearrangement joins TRBV19 to TRBJ2-7; possibly TRBD2 for D (6 bases). The ends were cut back, 2 bases at V and 3 bases at J, with 8 bases in the middle. CDR1 is LNHDA, CDR2 SQIVND, per germline (reference sequence). The length of the CDR3 is 13 residues. This chain's CDR3 is CASSIYGGYEQYF. Written as DNA, the CDR3 is TGTGCCAGTAGTATATACGGGGGCTACGAGCAGTACTTC.

This clone was recorded a few times. J is TRBJ2-2 and V is TRBV7-9; possibly TRBD2 for D (6 bases). Germline loops: CDR1 SEHNR, CDR2 FQNEAQ (reference sequence). The CDR3 consists of 15 residues. V shed 9 bases and J shed 0 bases, with 14 bases lying between them. The CDR3 region is CASPNSGANTGELFF. CDR3 sequence (DNA): TGTGCCAGTCCGAACTCGGGGGCGAACACCGGGGAGCTGTTTTTT.

V usage is TRBV11-3 and J usage is TRBJ1-1; D is ambiguous. Trimming took off 5 bases at V and 11 bases at J, with 18 bases between the two ends. This CDR3 is built from 13 residues. CDR1 and CDR2 from the germline V gene are SGHNT and YENEEA. CDR3 in DNA: TGTGCCAGCAGCGCAACCCTAATTGGAACGGCTTTCTTT. Encoded protein: CASSATLIGTAFF.

J is TRBJ2-5 and V is TRBV5-4; weak D call: TRBD2 (6 bases). Germline V gene data show CDR1 as SGHNT and CDR2 as YYREEE (reference sequence). The CDR3 length is 16 residues. The V end was cut by 3 bases, the J end by 5 bases, with 20 bases between. CDR3 sequence: CASSSGFSGPRETQYF. The CDR3 region has the DNA TGTGCCAGCAGCTCGGGGTTTAGCGGCCCTCGGGAGACCCAGTACTTC.

The chain is built from TRBV7-8 and TRBJ2-7; a possible D gene is TRBD2 (6 bases). V gave up 7 bases and J gave up 0 bases, with 19 bases separating them. The CDR3 length is 16 residues. Germline assignment: CDR1 SGHVS and CDR2 FQNEAQ. The CDR3 loop reads CASTPMGGSSSYEQYF. DNA of the CDR3: TGTGCCAGCACCCCGATGGGGGGATCCAGCTCCTACGAGCAGTACTTC.

The chain joins TRBV6-1 to TRBJ1-1; TRBD1 matches 9 bases. The CDR3 loop spans 13 amino acids. With 7 bases clipped from V and 3 bases from J, the junction kept 3 bases outside the gene matches. CDR1 MNHNS and CDR2 SASEGT come from the germline V gene. In DNA form, the CDR3 reads TGTGCCAGCACAAGGGACAGGGACACTGAAGCTTTCTTT. This sequence encodes CASTRDRDTEAFF.

The chain combines TRBV15 with TRBJ2-7, with TRBD1 matching 7 bases. With 0 bases clipped from V and 6 bases from J, the junction kept 11 bases outside the gene matches. Germline V gene sequence: CDR1 LNHNV, CDR2 YYDKDF (reference sequence). The CDR3 runs 16 residues. The CDR3 protein is CATSRDRQGVFGEQYF. The CDR3 DNA reads TGTGCCACCAGCAGAGATAGACAGGGAGTTTTCGGCGAGCAGTACTTC.

This rearrangement joins TRBV5-6 to TRBJ2-3; D possibly matches TRBD1 or TRBD2 (5 bases each). CDR3 size: 16 residues. Trimming cost V 1 base and J 7 bases, with 19 bases left between them. The germline V gene has CDR1 SGHDT and CDR2 YYEEEE. The CDR3 DNA is TGTGCCAGCAGCTTGTTTGTGGGGGTTGCAGTCAATACGCAGTATTTT. Translating gives CASSLFVGVAVNTQYF.

V gene TRBV28 combines with J gene TRBJ2-5; D not certain. Germline lookup yields CDR1 MDHEN and CDR2 SYDVKM. V gave up 6 bases and J gave up 5 bases, with 13 bases separating them. There are 13 residues in the CDR3. CDR3 DNA sequence: TGTGCCAGCAGCACCATTTTTCTGGAGACCCAGTACTTC. It translates to CASSTIFLETQYF.

V usage is TRBV6-1 and J usage is TRBJ2-1; D unclear. Trimming pared 5 bases from V and 8 bases from J, leaving 16 bases between. The CDR3 has 14 residues. Germline loops: CDR1 MNHNS, CDR2 SASEGT. In DNA form, the CDR3 reads TGTGCCAGCAGTTCCGGGCCCCTAGGGTATGAGCAGTTCTTC. This codes for CASSSGPLGYEQFF.

The rearrangement joins TRBV29-1 to TRBJ1-1; the D gene is possibly TRBD1 (5 bases). Germline lookup yields CDR1 SQVTM and CDR2 ANQGSEA. The V end lost 6 bases, the J end lost 2 bases, and 7 bases lay between the germline ends. CDR3 length: 11 residues. The CDR3 sequence: CSVGTNTEAFF. The CDR3 DNA follows: TGCAGCGTAGGGACTAACACTGAAGCTTTCTTT.

The CDR3: CSARQAYGYTF. In DNA, the CDR3 is TGCAGTGCTAGACAGGCTTATGGCTACACCTTC. V is TRBV20-1 and J is TRBJ1-2; D not resolved. This CDR3 has 11 amino acids. CDR1 and CDR2 (germline): DFQATT, SNEGSKA (reference sequence). Trimming removed 2 bases from V and 5 bases from J, with 6 bases in between.

Of note for this clone: The sample has other DNA sequences that encode this CDR3 too. The J gene is TRBJ2-3, the V gene TRBV30; unclear D gene. There are 14 residues in the CDR3. The germline V gene has CDR1 GTSNPN and CDR2 SVGIG (reference sequence). With 3 bases removed from V and 0 bases from J, the gap between germline ends came to 10 bases. The CDR3 region is CAWSRRASTDTQYF. The CDR3 bases are TGTGCCTGGAGCAGGAGAGCTAGCACAGATACGCAGTATTTT.

This clone occurred once. V is TRBV5-1 and J is TRBJ2-1; D possibly corresponds to TRBD2 (5 bases). This CDR3 comprises 13 residues. Germline V gene data show CDR1 as SGHRS and CDR2 as YFSETQ. Trimming removed 4 bases at V and 13 bases at J, with 18 bases between. CDR3 DNA sequence: TGCGCCAGCAGCAACAGAGCCCGGGATAACCAGTTCTTC. Its translation is CASSNRARDNQFF.

Regarding this clone: The same CDR3 also results from other DNA sequences found in this sample. J is TRBJ2-7 and V is TRBV9; D call uncertain. Deletions cut 0 bases from V and 3 bases from J, with 7 bases between. Looked up from germline, CDR1 is SGDLS and CDR2 is YYNGEE. This CDR3 region has 13 residues. CDR3 nucleotides: TGTGCCAGCAGCGTAGGAGGAAGCTACGAGCAGTACTTC. Its protein product is CASSVGGSYEQYF. Complete variable domain (other parts from reference TRBV9 and TRBJ2-7): DSGVTQTPKHLITATGQRVTLRCSPRSGDLSVYWYQQSLDQGLQFLIQYYNGEERAKGNILERFSAQQFPDLHSELNLSSLELGDSALYFCASSVGGSYEQYFGPGTRLTVT.